One and the same sample provided the 15 T cell receptor beta chains below, sequenced in a study of blood T cell repertoires in COVID-19. TCRdb keeps only in-frame clones here, not all; method: immunoSEQ multiplex PCR. The sample gives about 250,000 clones, over 70% of which show up once; over 3% is in the top ten. The sequenced sample consisted of peripheral blood. The receptors were gathered from a woman of 80 years or more with acute or convalescent COVID-19.

This clone has a single count. The chain joins TRBV6-5 to TRBJ1-2; no clear D. This CDR3 is built from 13 residues. Germline CDR1 MNHEY, CDR2 SVGAGI. V was shortened by 8 bases and J by 0 bases, with 10 bases between the two germline ends. DNA for the CDR3: TGTGCCAGCCGAGTGGGAGCTAACTATGGCTACACCTTC. It encodes CASRVGANYGYTF.

V and J are TRBV24-1 and TRBJ2-3, with 11 nucleotides matching TRBD1. CDR1 is KGHDR and CDR2 is SFDVKD in the germline V gene. The CDR3 consists of 16 residues. The V and J ends lost 2 bases and 4 bases, in that order; junction bases with no gene match: 4. This CDR3 is CATSDSGTGGPDTQYF. CDR3 DNA sequence: TGTGCCACCAGTGATTCGGGGACAGGGGGGCCAGATACGCAGTATTTT.

The V and J genes are TRBV2 and TRBJ2-5; tentative D call: TRBD2 (5 bases). The length of the CDR3 is 14 residues. Germline lookup yields CDR1 SNHLY and CDR2 FYNNEI. V lost 4 bases, J lost 5 bases, and 14 bases lay in between. The DNA of the CDR3 is TGTGCCAGCAGTGTGACGGGATCGGGGGAGACCCAGTACTTC. This encodes CASSVTGSGETQYF.

V is TRBV5-1 and J is TRBJ2-5; D call uncertain. The V end lost 5 bases, the J end lost 6 bases, and 17 bases lay between the germline ends. Looked up from germline, CDR1 is SGHRS and CDR2 is YFSETQ. The CDR3 runs 14 residues. DNA of the CDR3: TGCGCCAGCAGGAGGATAGAGGTTGAGAAGACCCAGTACTTC. Encoded protein: CASRRIEVEKTQYF.

V gene TRBV11-2 combines with J gene TRBJ1-3, with unresolved D. The V end lost 5 bases, the J end lost 3 bases, and 17 bases lay between the germline ends. The CDR3 contains 16 residues. In germline, CDR1 is SGHAT, CDR2 FQNNGV. CDR3 coding DNA: TGTGCCAGCAGCCTGGAAGGCGGAGGGAATGGAAACACCATATATTTT. Translation gives CASSLEGGGNGNTIYF.

This clone was picked up a small number of times. The V and J genes are TRBV2 and TRBJ2-2; 9 positions match TRBD2. V was pared by 6 bases and J by 1 base, with 3 bases of the junction left unmatched. Germline V gives CDR1 SNHLY, CDR2 FYNNEI. The CDR3 consists of 15 residues. The chain's CDR3 is CASRGTSRNTGELFF. CDR3 in DNA: TGTGCCAGCAGGGGGACTAGCCGGAACACCGGGGAGCTGTTTTTT.

The chain carries TRBV6-5 and TRBJ2-3; possibly TRBD1 for D (6 bases). Germline CDR1 MNHEY, CDR2 SVGAGI. Trimming shortened V by 6 bases and J by 1 base, and 11 bases separated the two germline ends. The CDR3 totals 14 residues. Here the CDR3 DNA reads TGTGCCAGCAGAAAACAGGGTGGCACAGATACGCAGTATTTT. Its protein is CASRKQGGTDTQYF.

V gene TRBV19 combines with J gene TRBJ2-4; 12 nucleotides line up with TRBD1. V was pared by 7 bases and J by 3 bases, with 10 bases of the junction left unmatched. CDR3 size: 17 residues. Germline CDR1 is LNHDA and CDR2 is SQIVND (reference sequence). CDR3: CASKPGQGALGKNIQYF. The CDR3 nucleotides read TGTGCCAGTAAACCGGGACAGGGGGCGTTGGGCAAAAACATTCAGTACTTC. Variable domain in full (rest from reference TRBV19 and TRBJ2-4): DGGITQSPKYLFRKEGQNVTLSCEQNLNHDAMYWYRQDPGQGLRLIYYSQIVNDFQKGDIAEGYSVSREKKESFPLTVTSAQKNPTAFYLCASKPGQGALGKNIQYFGAGTRLSVL.

CDR3 in amino acids: CASRRGQMNTEAFF. Here the CDR3 DNA reads TGTGCCAGTAGGCGAGGACAGATGAACACTGAAGCTTTCTTT. This chain connects TRBV19 to TRBJ1-1, with D possibly TRBD1 on 6 matching bases. V lost 6 bases, J lost 0 bases, and 11 bases lay in between. Germline V gene data show CDR1 as LNHDA and CDR2 as SQIVND (reference sequence). This CDR3 spans 14 amino acids.

In this sample, this clone turned up many times. The chain has TRBV5-1 and TRBJ2-7, with TRBD1 matching over 7 bases. This CDR3 contains 15 residues. The V gene's germline CDR1 is SGHRS and CDR2 YFSETQ. J gave up 6 bases and V 0 bases, and 9 bases lay outside the gene matches. The CDR3 DNA reads TGCGCCAGCAGCTTGGCCCGGGGACAGTCGGTCGAGCAGTACTTC. Its protein is CASSLARGQSVEQYF.

This clone appeared once. The chain carries TRBV15 and TRBJ2-3, with D hard to call. The V end was cut by 4 bases, the J end by 0 bases, with 5 bases between. CDR3 length: 13 residues. CDR1 is LNHNV and CDR2 is YYDKDF in the germline V gene (reference sequence). The CDR3 bases are TGTGCCACCAGCAAGCCTAGCACAGATACGCAGTATTTT. This codes for CATSKPSTDTQYF. The full variable domain, in which reference TRBV15 and TRBJ2-3 provide the parts outside the CDR3, is DAMVIQNPRYQVTQFGKPVTLSCSQTLNHNVMYWYQQKSSQAPKLLFHYYDKDFNNEADTPDNFQSRRPNTSFCFLDIRSPGLGDTAMYLCATSKPSTDTQYFGPGTRLTVL.

The CDR3 spells CATSRLGTSGQETQYF. CDR3 nucleotide sequence: TGTGCCACCAGCAGACTAGGGACTAGCGGACAAGAGACCCAGTACTTC. The genes are TRBV15 and TRBJ2-5; TRBD2 agrees at 11 bases. The length of the CDR3 is 16 residues. Germline trimming cut 2 bases from V and 2 bases from J; bases unmatched to any gene: 4. CDR1 and CDR2 (germline): LNHNV, YYDKDF (reference sequence).

The V and J genes are TRBV5-1 and TRBJ2-7; tentatively, D is TRBD2 (6 bases). Trimming shortened V by 1 base and J by 2 bases, and 13 bases separated the two germline ends. Germline CDR1 reads SGHRS; CDR2 reads YFSETQ. This CDR3 region has 15 residues. CDR3: CASSLSGGITYEQYF. In DNA, the CDR3 is TGCGCCAGCAGCTTGTCGGGCGGGATCACCTACGAGCAGTACTTC.

Concerning this clone itself: This same CDR3 is encoded by further DNA sequences in the sample. The V and J genes are TRBV18 and TRBJ1-1; tentatively, D is TRBD1 (5 bases). Per the germline V gene, CDR1 is KGHSH and CDR2 is LQKENI. CDR3 size: 14 residues. V was shortened by 3 bases and J by 0 bases, with 8 bases between the two germline ends. The CDR3 nucleotides read TGTGCCAGCTCACCGGGACTCCTGAACACTGAAGCTTTCTTT. Protein: CASSPGLLNTEAFF.

This clone showed up just a few times. DNA for the CDR3: TGCGCCAGCAGCCATCCACAAGCCTACAATGAGCAGTTCTTC. Amino acid sequence: CASSHPQAYNEQFF. The rearrangement joins TRBV4-3 to TRBJ2-1; D unclear. Germline CDR1 is LGHNA and CDR2 is YSLEER. CDR3 size: 14 residues. Trimming pared 3 bases from V and 2 bases from J, leaving 8 bases between.